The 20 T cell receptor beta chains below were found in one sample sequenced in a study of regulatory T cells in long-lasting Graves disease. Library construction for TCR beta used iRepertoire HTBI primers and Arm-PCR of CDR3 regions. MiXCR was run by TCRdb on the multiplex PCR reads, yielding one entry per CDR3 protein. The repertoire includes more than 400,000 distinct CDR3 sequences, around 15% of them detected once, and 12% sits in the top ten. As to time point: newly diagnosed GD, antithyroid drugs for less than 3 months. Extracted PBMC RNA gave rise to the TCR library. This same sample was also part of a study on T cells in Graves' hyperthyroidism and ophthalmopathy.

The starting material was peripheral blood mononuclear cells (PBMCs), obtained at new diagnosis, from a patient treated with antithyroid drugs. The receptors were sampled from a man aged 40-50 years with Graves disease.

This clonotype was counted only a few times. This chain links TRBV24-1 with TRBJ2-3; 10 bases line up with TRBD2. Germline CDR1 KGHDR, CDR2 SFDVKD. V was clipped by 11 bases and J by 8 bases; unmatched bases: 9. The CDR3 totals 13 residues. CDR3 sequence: CAIGLAETPTQYF. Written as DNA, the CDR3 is TGTGCCATCGGACTAGCGGAGACTCCTACGCAGTATTTT.

CDR3 region: CASSYRRSGRVSDSEQYF. The CDR3 DNA reads as TGTGCCAGCAGTTACCGACGTAGCGGGCGAGTGTCAGATTCCGAGCAGTACTTC. The J gene is TRBJ2-7, the V gene TRBV6-2 or TRBV6-3, with 7 bases aligning to TRBD2. V lost 2 bases and J lost 6; bases outside the gene matches: 19. The CDR3 sequence is 18 residues long. The V gene's germline CDR1 is MNHEY and CDR2 SVGEGT.

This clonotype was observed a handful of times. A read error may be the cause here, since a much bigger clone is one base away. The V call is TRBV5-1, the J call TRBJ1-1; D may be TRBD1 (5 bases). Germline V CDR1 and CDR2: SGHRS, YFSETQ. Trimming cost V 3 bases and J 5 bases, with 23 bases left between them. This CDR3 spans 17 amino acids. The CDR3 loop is CASSSPGADLSRTEAFF. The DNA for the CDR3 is TGCGCCAGCAGCTCACCCGGGGCAGACCTATCTAGGACTGAAGCTTTCTTT.

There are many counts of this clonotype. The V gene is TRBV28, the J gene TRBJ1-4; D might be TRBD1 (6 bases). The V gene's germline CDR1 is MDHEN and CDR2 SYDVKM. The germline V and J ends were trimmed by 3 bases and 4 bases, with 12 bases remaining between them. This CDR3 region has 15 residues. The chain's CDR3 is CASSLSWGLNEKLFF. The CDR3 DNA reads TGTGCCAGCAGTTTGAGTTGGGGGCTTAATGAAAAACTGTTTTTT. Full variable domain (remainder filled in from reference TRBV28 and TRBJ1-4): DVKVTQSSRYLVKRTGEKVFLECVQDMDHENMFWYRQDPGLGLRLIYFSYDVKMKEKGDIPEGYSVSREKKERFSLILESASTNQTSMYLCASSLSWGLNEKLFFGSGTQLSVL.

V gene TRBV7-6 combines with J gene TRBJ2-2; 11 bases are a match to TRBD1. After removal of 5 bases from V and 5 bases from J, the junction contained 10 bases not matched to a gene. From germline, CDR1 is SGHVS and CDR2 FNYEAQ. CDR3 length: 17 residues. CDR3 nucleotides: TGTGCCAGCAGCATTGGGGGACAGGGGGTTTTTACCGGGGAGCTGTTTTTT. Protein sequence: CASSIGGQGVFTGELFF. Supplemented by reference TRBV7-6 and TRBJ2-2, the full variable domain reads GAGVSQSPRYKVTKRGQDVALRCDPISGHVSLYWYRQALGQGPEFLTYFNYEAQQDKSGLPNDRFSAERPEGSISTLTIQRTEQRDSAMYRCASSIGGQGVFTGELFFGEGSRLTVL.

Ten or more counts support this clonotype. DNA of the CDR3: TGCGCCAGCAGCTTGGCTCTACAAAACAATGAGCAGTTCTTC. This gives the protein CASSLALQNNEQFF. The J gene is TRBJ2-1, the V gene TRBV5-1; D gene unclear. Trimming left V 0 bases short and J 5 bases short, with 9 bases between. The CDR3 covers 14 residues. Germline V gene lookup returns CDR1 SGHRS and CDR2 YFSETQ.

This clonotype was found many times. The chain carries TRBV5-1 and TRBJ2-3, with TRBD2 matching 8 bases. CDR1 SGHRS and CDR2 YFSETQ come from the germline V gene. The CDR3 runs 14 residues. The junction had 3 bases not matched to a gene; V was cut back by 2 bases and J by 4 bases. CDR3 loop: CASSFGLAADTQYF. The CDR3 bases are TGCGCCAGCAGCTTCGGACTAGCAGCAGATACGCAGTATTTT.

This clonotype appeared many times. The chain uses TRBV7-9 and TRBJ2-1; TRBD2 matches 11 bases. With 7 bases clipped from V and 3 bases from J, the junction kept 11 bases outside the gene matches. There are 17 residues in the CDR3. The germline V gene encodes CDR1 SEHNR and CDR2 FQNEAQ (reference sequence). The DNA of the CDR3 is TGTGCCAGCATTCGTGGGCTAGCGGGAGGCCACTACAATGAGCAGTTCTTC. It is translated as CASIRGLAGGHYNEQFF.

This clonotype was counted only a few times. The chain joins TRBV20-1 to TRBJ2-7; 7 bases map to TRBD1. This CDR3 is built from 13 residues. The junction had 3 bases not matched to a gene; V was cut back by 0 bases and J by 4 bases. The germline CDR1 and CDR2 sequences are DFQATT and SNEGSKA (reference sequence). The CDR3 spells CSAREPGQYEQYF. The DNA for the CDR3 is TGCAGTGCTAGAGAACCGGGACAGTACGAGCAGTACTTC.

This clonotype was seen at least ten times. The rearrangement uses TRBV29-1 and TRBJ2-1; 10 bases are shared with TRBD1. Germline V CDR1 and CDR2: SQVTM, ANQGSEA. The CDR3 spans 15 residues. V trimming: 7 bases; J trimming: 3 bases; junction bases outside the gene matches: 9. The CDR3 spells CSAKSGQGFYNEQFF. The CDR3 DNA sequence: TGCAGCGCCAAATCGGGACAGGGGTTCTACAATGAGCAGTTCTTC.

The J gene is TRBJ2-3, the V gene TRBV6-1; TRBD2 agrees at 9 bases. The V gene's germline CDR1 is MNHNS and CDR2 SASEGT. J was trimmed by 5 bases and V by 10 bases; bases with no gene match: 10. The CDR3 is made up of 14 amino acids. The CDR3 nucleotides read TGTGCCACCACCGTTGGGCGGGAGGGAGATACGCAGTATTTT. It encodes CATTVGREGDTQYF.

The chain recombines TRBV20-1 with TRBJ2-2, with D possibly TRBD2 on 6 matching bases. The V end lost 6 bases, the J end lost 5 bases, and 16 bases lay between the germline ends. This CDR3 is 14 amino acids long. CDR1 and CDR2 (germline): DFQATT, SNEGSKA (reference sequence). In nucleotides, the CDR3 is TGCAGTGCATATGCAACCGGGAGAACCGGGGAGCTGTTTTTT. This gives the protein CSAYATGRTGELFF.

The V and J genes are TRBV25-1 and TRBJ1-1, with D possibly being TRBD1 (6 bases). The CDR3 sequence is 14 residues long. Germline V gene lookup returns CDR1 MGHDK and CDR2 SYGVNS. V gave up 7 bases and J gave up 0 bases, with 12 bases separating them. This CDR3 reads CASKATGMNTEAFF. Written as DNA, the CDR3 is TGTGCCAGCAAGGCGACAGGAATGAACACTGAAGCTTTCTTT.

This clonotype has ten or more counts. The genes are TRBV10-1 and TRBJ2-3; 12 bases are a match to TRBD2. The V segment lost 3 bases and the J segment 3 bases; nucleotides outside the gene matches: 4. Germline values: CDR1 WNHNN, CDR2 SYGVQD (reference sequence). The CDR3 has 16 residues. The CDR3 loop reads CASSDGLAGRTDTQYF. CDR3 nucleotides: TGCGCCAGCAGTGATGGACTAGCGGGGAGGACAGATACGCAGTATTTT.

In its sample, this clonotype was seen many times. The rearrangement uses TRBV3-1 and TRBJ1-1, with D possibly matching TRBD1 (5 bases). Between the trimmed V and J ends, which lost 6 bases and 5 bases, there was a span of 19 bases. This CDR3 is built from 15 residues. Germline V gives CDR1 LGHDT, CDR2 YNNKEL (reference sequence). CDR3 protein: CASSKGGVGATEAFF. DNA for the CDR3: TGTGCCAGCAGTAAAGGTGGAGTTGGGGCGACTGAAGCTTTCTTT.

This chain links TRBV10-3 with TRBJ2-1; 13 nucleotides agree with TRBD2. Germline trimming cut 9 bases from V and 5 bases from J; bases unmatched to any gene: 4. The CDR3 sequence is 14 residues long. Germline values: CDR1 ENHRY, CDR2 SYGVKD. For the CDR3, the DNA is TGTGCCATAAGACTAGCGGGAGGAAACAATGAGCAGTTCTTC. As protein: CAIRLAGGNNEQFF.

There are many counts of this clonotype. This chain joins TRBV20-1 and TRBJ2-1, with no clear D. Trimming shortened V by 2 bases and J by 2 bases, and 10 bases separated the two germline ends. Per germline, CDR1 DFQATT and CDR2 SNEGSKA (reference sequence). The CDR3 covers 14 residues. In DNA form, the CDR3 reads TGCAGTGCTAGACGTCAGCTAACCTACAATGAGCAGTTCTTC. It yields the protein CSARRQLTYNEQFF.

The CDR3 nucleotides read TGTGCCAGCAGCTTAGACGGTTGGCGGGGCCGCACAGATACGCAGTATTTT. Its translation: CASSLDGWRGRTDTQYF. The chain uses TRBV7-2 and TRBJ2-3, with D perhaps TRBD2 (6 bases). Germline V gene lookup returns CDR1 SGHTA and CDR2 FQGNSA. Trimming removed 1 base at V and 1 base at J, with 15 bases between. The CDR3 totals 17 residues.

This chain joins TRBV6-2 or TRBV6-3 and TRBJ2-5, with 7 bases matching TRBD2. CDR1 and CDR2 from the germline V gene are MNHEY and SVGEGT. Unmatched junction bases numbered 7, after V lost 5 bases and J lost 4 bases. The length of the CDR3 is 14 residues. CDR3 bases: TGTGCCAGCAGTCATTTTTTAGCGGGAGAGACCCAGTACTTC. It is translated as CASSHFLAGETQYF.

CDR3 loop: CASWDRMTYEQYF. The CDR3 nucleotides are TGCGCCAGCTGGGACAGGATGACCTACGAGCAGTACTTC. The gene calls are TRBV10-2 and TRBJ2-7, with TRBD1 identical over 8 bases. The CDR3 consists of 13 residues. The germline V gene encodes CDR1 WSHSY and CDR2 SAAADI. Trimming removed 8 bases from V and 2 bases from J; junction bases left unmatched: 5.